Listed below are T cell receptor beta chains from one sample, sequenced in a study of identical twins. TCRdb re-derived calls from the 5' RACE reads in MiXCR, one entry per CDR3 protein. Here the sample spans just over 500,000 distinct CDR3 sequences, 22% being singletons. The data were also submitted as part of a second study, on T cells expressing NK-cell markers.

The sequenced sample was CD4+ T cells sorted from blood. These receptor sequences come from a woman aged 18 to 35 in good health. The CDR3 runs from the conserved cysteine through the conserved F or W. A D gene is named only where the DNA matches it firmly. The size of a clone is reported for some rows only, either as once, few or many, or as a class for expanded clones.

CDR3aa: CASSSRLGVGEIYNEQFF; CDR3nt: TGCGCCAGCAGCTCCCGACTCGGGGTGGGGGAGATTTACAATGAGCAGTTCTTC; v_gene: TRBV5-1; abundance: NA; d_gene: NA; j_gene: TRBJ2-1
CDR3aa: CASSYSIANSPLHF; CDR3nt: TGTGCCAGCAGTTACTCGATTGCTAATTCACCCCTCCACTTT; v_gene: TRBV6-5; abundance: few; d_gene: NA; j_gene: TRBJ1-6
CDR3aa: CAWSVAGRRQETQYF; CDR3nt: TGTGCCTGGAGTGTAGCGGGACGCAGGCAAGAGACCCAGTACTTC; v_gene: TRBV30; abundance: few; d_gene: TRBD2; j_gene: TRBJ2-5
CDR3aa: CASSVDEGGGTGELFF; CDR3nt: TGTGCCAGCAGCGTAGATGAGGGGGGTGGCACCGGGGAGCTGTTTTTT; v_gene: TRBV9; abundance: NA; d_gene: NA; j_gene: TRBJ2-2
CDR3aa: CSARDLGANTEAFF; CDR3nt: TGCAGTGCTAGAGATTTGGGGGCGAACACTGAAGCTTTCTTT; v_gene: TRBV20-1; abundance: NA; d_gene: NA; j_gene: TRBJ1-1
CDR3aa: CSVRTKGEKLFF; CDR3nt: TGCAGCGTTCGAACAAAGGGAGAAAAACTGTTTTTT; v_gene: TRBV29-1; abundance: NA; d_gene: NA; j_gene: TRBJ1-4
CDR3aa: CSARGQWQMNYGYTF; CDR3nt: TGCAGTGCTAGAGGACAGTGGCAGATGAACTATGGCTACACCTTC; v_gene: TRBV20-1; abundance: NA; d_gene: NA; j_gene: TRBJ1-2
CDR3aa: CASSGTGYSGANVLTF; CDR3nt: TGCGCCAGCTCCGGGACAGGCTACTCTGGGGCCAACGTCCTGACTTTC; v_gene: TRBV5-1; abundance: NA; d_gene: TRBD1; j_gene: TRBJ2-6
CDR3aa: CASSQDRRGAYEQYF; CDR3nt: TGTGCCAGCAGCCAAGATCGGCGGGGAGCCTACGAGCAGTACTTC; v_gene: TRBV3-1; abundance: NA; d_gene: NA; j_gene: TRBJ2-7
CDR3aa: CSAVRGGKLLAKNIQYF; CDR3nt: TGCAGTGCGGTCCGTGGCGGGAAGCTGCTAGCCAAAAACATTCAGTACTTC; v_gene: TRBV20-1; abundance: NA; d_gene: NA; j_gene: TRBJ2-4